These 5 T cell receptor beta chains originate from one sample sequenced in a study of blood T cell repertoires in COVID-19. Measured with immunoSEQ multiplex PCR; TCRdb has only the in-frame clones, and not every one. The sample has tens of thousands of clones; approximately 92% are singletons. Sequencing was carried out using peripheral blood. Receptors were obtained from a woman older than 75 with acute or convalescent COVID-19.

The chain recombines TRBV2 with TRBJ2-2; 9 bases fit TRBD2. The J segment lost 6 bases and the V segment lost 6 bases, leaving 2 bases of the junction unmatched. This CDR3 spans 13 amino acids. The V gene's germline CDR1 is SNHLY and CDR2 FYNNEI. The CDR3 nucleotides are TGTGCCAGCAGCCGACTAGCGGCCGGGGAGCTGTTTTTT. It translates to CASSRLAAGELFF.

In nucleotides, the CDR3 is TGTGCCAGCAGACGGAGCTATAGCAATCAGCCCCAGCATTTT. Its translation is CASRRSYSNQPQHF. The V call is TRBV2, the J call TRBJ1-5, with D unresolved. The CDR3 sequence is 14 residues long. V lost 6 bases and J lost 0, with 9 bases in between. Looked up from germline, CDR1 is SNHLY and CDR2 is FYNNEI.

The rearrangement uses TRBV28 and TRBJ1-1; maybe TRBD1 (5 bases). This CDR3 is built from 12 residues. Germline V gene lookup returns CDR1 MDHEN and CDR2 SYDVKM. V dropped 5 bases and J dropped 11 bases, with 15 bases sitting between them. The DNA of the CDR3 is TGTGCCAGCAGTCCCCTAGGACGGGGGGCTTTCTTT. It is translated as CASSPLGRGAFF.

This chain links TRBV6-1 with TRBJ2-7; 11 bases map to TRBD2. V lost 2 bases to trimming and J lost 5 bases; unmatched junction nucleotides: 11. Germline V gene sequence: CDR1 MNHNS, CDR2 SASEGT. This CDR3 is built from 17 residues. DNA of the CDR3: TGTGCCAGCAGTGAATTTTGGCTAGCGGGAGGTCGCGACGAGCAGTACTTC. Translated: CASSEFWLAGGRDEQYF.

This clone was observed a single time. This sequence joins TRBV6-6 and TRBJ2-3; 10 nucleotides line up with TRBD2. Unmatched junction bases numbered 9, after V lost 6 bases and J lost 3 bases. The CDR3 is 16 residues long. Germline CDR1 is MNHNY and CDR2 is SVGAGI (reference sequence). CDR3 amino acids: CASSQAGGARTDTQYF. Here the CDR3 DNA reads TGTGCCAGCAGCCAAGCGGGGGGGGCGCGGACAGATACGCAGTATTTT.